This T cell receptor beta chain was sequenced during a study of CXCR3-negative and CXCR3-positive naive CD8 T cells. Study-wide findings and caveats: CXCR3-positive naive cells had TRB CDR3s that were more hydrophobic than CXCR3-negative naive cells had. Naive cells that were CXCR3-negative or CXCR3-positive used TRBV-TRBJ genes alike, while memory cells diverged. The study found CXCR3 expression partially decreased after cryopreservation and ran most assays on fresh PBMCs. Relative to memory CD8+ cells, whose diversity was much lower, both naive subsets had comparably high diversity.

A remark on this clonotype: Its antigen is still unknown.

UMI-labeled TRB cDNA libraries were prepared by 5' RACE. TCRdb reprocessed the 5' RACE reads and reports one entry per CDR3 protein, with no DNA. The table lists roughly 120,000 distinct CDR3 sequences. This CDR3 is built from 17 residues. Germline CDR1 SGDLS, CDR2 YYNGEE. Every CD8+ T cell subset underwent triplicate sorting at roughly 320,000 cells apiece. Sequencing was performed on naive CXCR3+ CD8+ T cells from blood. Subset: CD45RO-CCR7+CD27+CD95- naive CD8+ T cells expressing CXCR3 (TNR3+). The chain recombines TRBV9 with TRBJ1-4; TCRdb's assignment of TRBD1 cannot be checked, as there is no DNA. The clonotype was recovered from a human donor in good health. Some clones in this sample may be carry-over from other donors' samples. CDR3 sequence reads: CASSQDPYRGTNEKLFF.